This T cell receptor beta chain emerged from a study of metastatic and nonmetastatic thyroid tumors. Study-level background: Repertoire comparisons spanned blood and tumor or nodule tissue from malignant and benign thyroid patients.

General study results and limits: Significantly greater TCR beta diversity was reportedly found in malignant thyroid tumors than in benign nodules (in blood and tumor).

The CDR3 is 16 residues long. Germline values: CDR1 DFQATT, CDR2 SNEGSKA (reference sequence). Per the study methods: Differences in CDR3 between clinicopathological groups were drawn on to build a classifier intended to discriminate distant-metastatic papillary thyroid cancer patients. Using MiXCR, TCRdb reanalyzed the PCR reads. What appears here as the V and J calls and clone size reflects TCRdb's work, not the paper's. The table shows approximately 28,000 clones, with about 21% occurring only once. This clone is medium-sized (0.01 to 0.1%) by share. The target antigen is unknown. The junction and the germline gene differ at one end; a read error may be behind it. No patient had received any treatment before thyroid surgery.

This sequence originates from a female donor with papillary thyroid cancer or a benign thyroid nodule (not recorded which). Some clones in this sample may be carry-over from other donors' samples. V and J are TRBV20-1 and TRBJ2-7; 7 bases agree with TRBD1. Specimen: blood. For the CDR3, the DNA is TGCAGTGCCAGAGGGGGCCAGGGTCGCAGCTCCTACGAGCAGTACTTC. Its protein is CSARGGQGRSSYEQYF.